This entry describes one T cell receptor (beta chain). Its antigen is still unknown. Every isolated RNA sample was fully reverse transcribed, so sequencing captured expressed TCRB transcripts. Profiled with immunoSEQ multiplex PCR; TCRdb holds only in-frame clones, not every one. The sample includes tens of thousands of clones, 52% of them seen just once. This entry is derived from a study of beta chain features in type 1 diabetes. In the study overall: Taken together, all samples contributed some 100 million examined sorted cells.

The CDR3 runs 13 residues. The junction had 8 bases not matched to a gene; V was cut back by 3 bases and J by 13 bases. Germline CDR1 reads MDHEN; CDR2 reads SYDVKM. Donors contributed one heparinised blood draw apiece, averaging roughly 0.12 L. Study observations and caveats: More deletions and fewer insertions at VDJ junctions were found in patients with type 1 diabetes. Possible PCR preference for shorter templates applied equally to patients and controls. Among patients with Type 1 diabetes, TCRB CDR3s were moderately but significantly shorter in every one of the four CD4+ subsets.

The receptor was derived from a woman aged 35 to 49 with type 1 diabetes. The chain combines TRBV28 with TRBJ1-4, with TRBD1 identical over 7 bases. Material: Tregs from blood. CDR3 nucleotides: TGTGCCAGCAGTTTCACCGGGACAGCGTTACTGTTTTTT. Translated, it gives CASSFTGTALLFF.